This T cell receptor (beta chain) came from a study of blood T cell repertoires in COVID-19. Data came from immunoSEQ multiplex PCR; TCRdb stores just in-frame clones and leaves some out. Of about 65,000 clones in the sample, 80% to 95% were seen once. The CDR3 spans 17 residues. The V segment lost 4 bases and the J segment 1 base; nucleotides outside the gene matches: 8. The V gene's germline CDR1 is LGHDT and CDR2 YNNKEL (reference sequence). V usage is TRBV3-1 (or the pseudogene TRBV3-2) and J usage is TRBJ2-1; 9 nucleotides align to TRBD2. The sequenced material came from peripheral blood. The sequence derives from a man between 65 and 85 years old with active COVID-19. Here the CDR3 DNA reads TGTGCCAGCAGCCGGGAACTAGCGGGCGTATCCTACAATGAGCAGTTCTTC. Protein product: CASSRELAGVSYNEQFF.